Included here is one T cell receptor beta chain sequence, with context. Its target is not known. The final CDR3 position lacks the conserved phenylalanine or tryptophan, pointing to a likely read error. The DNA is omitted, as the CDR3 cannot be located on it reliably, and the CDR3 follows TCRdb's listing. The CDR3 has 14 amino acids, counting both end residues. Germline assignment: CDR1 SQVTM and CDR2 ANQGSEA. Amplification of TCR beta CDR3 regions used RNA as the template. With the HTBI primer set, the TCR CDR3 went through a first round of RT-PCR. TCRdb reprocessed the multiplex PCR reads with MiXCR, giving one entry per CDR3 protein. This table holds 600,000 to 700,000 distinct CDR3 sequences, just under 45% found once. Thyroid ultrasound, orbital computed tomography, clinical symptoms, and serum thyroxine and TRAb underpinned diagnoses. This sample is part of a study of T cells in Graves' hyperthyroidism and ophthalmopathy. Whole-study findings and limits: It was a median about 6 months before onset that the model predicted ophthalmopathy.

This sequence was found in an adult man with Graves' disease, either hyperthyroidism or ophthalmopathy (not recorded which). The chain recombines TRBV29-1 with TRBJ1-2; the table calls TRBD1, which could not be checked here. The source material was peripheral blood or thyroid tissue (not recorded which). The CDR3 region is CSVEANREINYGYR.